Below, 31 T cell receptor beta chains from the same sample are listed, as sequenced in a study of shared clonotypes between healthy human individuals. The protocol was immunoSEQ multiplex PCR, while the TCRdb copy is restricted to in-frame clones and leaves out a portion. Counted here are approximately 640,000 clones, 72% occurring once; the ten biggest clones make up about 2%. The sample consisted of memory CD4+ T cells sorted from blood. Subset reported: CD45RA-negative fraction. The receptors here all came from a woman in her twenties or thirties in good health.

The chain couples TRBV7-6 to TRBJ2-3; 9 positions agree with TRBD2. CDR3 length: 16 residues. Germline lookup yields CDR1 SGHVS and CDR2 FNYEAQ. The trim removed 1 base at V and 4 bases at J, leaving 6 bases unmatched. CDR3 bases: TGTGCCAGCAGCTTAGGGCGGGAGGGCCGGGCAGATACGCAGTATTTT. It is translated as CASSLGREGRADTQYF.

This clone was observed once. The V and J genes are TRBV19 and TRBJ1-4; no definite D call. With 5 bases removed from V and 8 bases from J, the gap between germline ends came to 6 bases. From germline, CDR1 is LNHDA and CDR2 SQIVND (reference sequence). This CDR3 has 11 residues. The CDR3 loop is CASSVSEKLFF. The CDR3 nucleotides are TGTGCCAGTAGTGTATCAGAAAAACTGTTTTTT.

Ten or more counts support this clone. The same CDR3 arises from other DNA sequences in this sample as well. This rearrangement joins TRBV19 to TRBJ1-5, with a tentative D call TRBD1 (5 bases). This CDR3 has 15 amino acids. CDR1 and CDR2 from the germline V gene are LNHDA and SQIVND (reference sequence). V was trimmed by 1 base and J by 6 bases, leaving 13 bases between them. The CDR3 DNA reads TGTGCCAGTAGTATAGGGCGCCAGGGAGGTCAGCCCCAGCATTTT. Protein: CASSIGRQGGQPQHF. The whole variable domain, filled in from reference TRBV19 and TRBJ1-5, reads DGGITQSPKYLFRKEGQNVTLSCEQNLNHDAMYWYRQDPGQGLRLIYYSQIVNDFQKGDIAEGYSVSREKKESFPLTVTSAQKNPTAFYLCASSIGRQGGQPQHFGDGTRLSIL.

V usage is TRBV15 and J usage is TRBJ2-3; the D gene is possibly TRBD2 (5 bases). There are 16 residues in the CDR3. V dropped 0 bases and J dropped 0 bases, with 10 bases sitting between them. Germline-derived CDR1 and CDR2 are LNHNV and YYDKDF (reference sequence). For the CDR3, the DNA is TGTGCCACCAGCAGAGATGAGGGCAGCAGCACAGATACGCAGTATTTT. Its protein product is CATSRDEGSSTDTQYF. The full variable domain, in which reference TRBV15 and TRBJ2-3 provide the parts outside the CDR3, is DAMVIQNPRYQVTQFGKPVTLSCSQTLNHNVMYWYQQKSSQAPKLLFHYYDKDFNNEADTPDNFQSRRPNTSFCFLDIRSPGLGDTAMYLCATSRDEGSSTDTQYFGPGTRLTVL.

The chain employs TRBV30 and TRBJ2-3; D possibly corresponds to TRBD1 (5 bases). Per germline, CDR1 GTSNPN and CDR2 SVGIG (reference sequence). The CDR3 totals 12 residues. Trimming took 2 bases from V and 5 from J, leaving 8 bases between them. This CDR3 reads CAWSRGLDTQYF. In DNA form, the CDR3 reads TGTGCCTGGAGTAGGGGTTTAGATACGCAGTATTTT.

Only a few counts were recorded for this clone. V gene TRBV5-1 combines with J gene TRBJ1-4; 8 bases align to TRBD1. After removal of 4 bases from V and 5 bases from J, the junction contained 7 bases not matched to a gene. The CDR3 sequence is 15 residues long. Germline CDR1 reads SGHRS; CDR2 reads YFSETQ. CDR3 DNA: TGCGCCAGCAGCCTAGGACAGGGAGACAATGAAAAACTGTTTTTT. Protein: CASSLGQGDNEKLFF.

The chain carries TRBV18 and TRBJ2-5, with unresolved D. This CDR3 contains 14 residues. Trimming took off 2 bases at V and 1 base at J, with 8 bases between the two ends. CDR1 and CDR2 (germline): KGHSH, LQKENI. The CDR3 nucleotides read TGTGCCAGCTCACCAAGGGCCAGCCAAGAGACCCAGTACTTC. Encoded protein: CASSPRASQETQYF.

Notes on this clone: Other DNA sequences within the sample encode an identical CDR3. The chain combines TRBV18 with TRBJ2-7, with a weak D call TRBD1 (6 bases). The V and J ends lost 3 bases and 2 bases respectively, with 11 bases between them. Germline lookup yields CDR1 KGHSH and CDR2 LQKENI. CDR3 length: 14 residues. The CDR3 DNA reads TGTGCCAGCTCACCCCGGACAGAAACCTACGAGCAGTACTTC. Encoded protein: CASSPRTETYEQYF.

The genes are TRBV28 and TRBJ1-5; D not resolved. Germline V CDR1 and CDR2: MDHEN, SYDVKM. The V end was cut by 5 bases, the J end by 7 bases, with 15 bases between. The CDR3 is made up of 14 amino acids. CDR3 region: CASSTRDGSQPQHF. DNA of the CDR3: TGTGCCAGCAGTACCCGAGACGGCTCCCAGCCCCAGCATTTT.

The genes are TRBV27 and TRBJ1-1; D is possibly TRBD1 (5 bases). Per the germline V gene, CDR1 is MNHEY and CDR2 is SMNVEV (reference sequence). Trimming took 6 bases from V and 1 from J, leaving 15 bases between them. CDR3 length: 15 amino acids. Written as DNA, the CDR3 is TGTGCCAGCAGCCTGGGGGACGTCTCGAACACTGAAGCTTTCTTT. This translates into CASSLGDVSNTEAFF.

Ten or more counts support this clone. V and J are TRBV19 and TRBJ2-5; 13 nucleotides line up with TRBD2. From germline, CDR1 is LNHDA and CDR2 SQIVND (reference sequence). The CDR3 covers 14 residues. V shed 7 bases, J shed 9 bases, and the junction held 8 bases outside the gene matches. The CDR3 protein is CASTGLAGVEAQYF. The CDR3 bases are TGTGCCAGTACTGGACTAGCGGGAGTTGAGGCCCAGTACTTC.

The rearrangement uses TRBV6-6 and TRBJ2-7; D uncertain. Germline lookup yields CDR1 MNHNY and CDR2 SVGAGI (reference sequence). Trimming took off 0 bases at V and 5 bases at J, with 8 bases between the two ends. CDR3 length: 13 residues. For the CDR3, the DNA is TGTGCCAGCAGTTACTCGGGCCCCCACGAGCAGTACTTC. This codes for CASSYSGPHEQYF.

The chain employs TRBV7-2 and TRBJ2-2; TRBD2 agrees at 14 bases. Germline CDR1 reads SGHTA; CDR2 reads FQGNSA. The ends lost 6 bases at V and 3 bases at J; junction bases unmatched: 3. The length of the CDR3 is 16 residues. CDR3 protein: CASRTSGRVHTGELFF. In nucleotides, the CDR3 is TGTGCCAGCAGGACTAGCGGGAGGGTCCACACCGGGGAGCTGTTTTTT.

The chain carries TRBV30 and TRBJ2-3, with D unclear. Germline CDR1 and CDR2: GTSNPN and SVGIG (reference sequence). The CDR3 consists of 12 residues. Between the trimmed V and J ends, which lost 5 bases and 1 base, there was a span of 7 bases. Here the CDR3 DNA reads TGTGCCTGGGGGCCGGGCACAGATACGCAGTATTTT. Its translation: CAWGPGTDTQYF.

This clone was seen only a few times. V gene TRBV14 combines with J gene TRBJ2-1; D is possibly TRBD2 (5 bases). The length of the CDR3 is 17 residues. V shed 4 bases and J shed 8 bases, with 24 bases lying between them. Germline V gene lookup returns CDR1 SGHDN and CDR2 FVKESK. This CDR3 is CASSRKNSWERHYEQFF. In DNA, the CDR3 is TGTGCCAGCAGCCGCAAAAACTCGTGGGAGAGGCATTATGAGCAGTTCTTC.

This sequence joins TRBV15 and TRBJ1-5, with D perhaps matching TRBD1 (5 bases). V lost 1 base to trimming and J lost 4 bases, with 8 bases between them. Per the germline V gene, CDR1 is LNHNV and CDR2 is YYDKDF (reference sequence). The CDR3 extends over 14 amino acids. CDR3 DNA sequence: TGTGCCACCAGCAGAGGGGACGGTAATCAGCCCCAGCATTTT. Its translation: CATSRGDGNQPQHF.

This clone was recorded at least ten times. The chain has TRBV18 and TRBJ2-1; tentatively, D is TRBD1 or TRBD2 (5 bases each). Per germline, CDR1 KGHSH and CDR2 LQKENI. V lost 4 bases and J lost 2, with 12 bases in between. The CDR3 consists of 15 residues. The CDR3 loop reads CASSLSGQTYNEQFF. The CDR3 bases are TGTGCCAGCTCACTATCGGGGCAAACCTACAATGAGCAGTTCTTC. Full variable domain (remainder filled in from reference TRBV18 and TRBJ2-1): NAGVMQNPRHLVRRRGQEARLRCSPMKGHSHVYWYRQLPEEGLKFMVYLQKENIIDESGMPKERFSAEFPKEGPSILRIQQVVRGDSAAYFCASSLSGQTYNEQFFGPGTRLTVL.

The chain is built from TRBV19 and TRBJ1-5; 7 bases match TRBD1. Germline V gene sequence: CDR1 LNHDA, CDR2 SQIVND (reference sequence). V lost 3 bases and J lost 11; bases outside the gene matches: 4. This CDR3 has 12 residues. Here the CDR3 reads CASSIRDSAQHF. Written as DNA, the CDR3 is TGTGCCAGTAGTATTCGGGACAGCGCCCAGCATTTT.

The CDR3 DNA follows: TGCGCCAGCAGCCAAATTGGGAGGGACAGGGGGAATAGCGACCGTGGCTACACCTTC. This translates into CASSQIGRDRGNSDRGYTF. V is TRBV4-1 and J is TRBJ1-2, with 11 positions matching TRBD1. V was pared by 2 bases and J by 7 bases, with 18 bases of the junction left unmatched. Germline V gene sequence: CDR1 MGHRA, CDR2 YSYEKL. This CDR3 has 19 residues.

The V and J genes are TRBV29-1 and TRBJ2-3; D remains ambiguous. The CDR3 runs to 14 residues. From germline, CDR1 is SQVTM and CDR2 ANQGSEA. With 4 bases removed from V and 0 bases from J, the gap between germline ends came to 11 bases. This CDR3 reads CSVARSTSTDTQYF. The CDR3 bases are TGCAGCGTTGCCCGGTCAACTAGCACAGATACGCAGTATTTT.

This clone was found many times. The V gene is TRBV7-3, the J gene TRBJ2-2; possibly TRBD1 for D (5 bases). V was cut by 1 base and J by 5 bases, with 20 bases left in between. Germline V gives CDR1 SGHTA, CDR2 FQGTGA. There are 18 residues in the CDR3. The CDR3 reads CASSLMGQGMAGTGELFF. The CDR3 nucleotides are TGTGCCAGCAGCTTAATGGGTCAGGGAATGGCCGGTACCGGGGAGCTGTTTTTT.

Comment on this clone: The sample has other DNA sequences that encode this CDR3 too. This chain links TRBV5-1 with TRBJ2-5; 9 bases agree with TRBD2. This CDR3 region has 14 residues. CDR1 is SGHRS and CDR2 is YFSETQ in the germline V gene. The trim removed 0 bases at V and 5 bases at J, leaving 2 bases unmatched. CDR3 in DNA: TGCGCCAGCAGCTTGGGAGCGGGAGGCGAGACCCAGTACTTC. It codes for CASSLGAGGETQYF.

V and J are TRBV2 and TRBJ2-5; 8 positions match TRBD2. The J call is doubtful: the DNA matches TRBJ2-7 better. Germline loops: CDR1 SNHLY, CDR2 FYNNEI. The CDR3 loop spans 14 amino acids. The CDR3 region is CASEQSAGVYEQYF. As DNA, the CDR3 is TGTGCCAGCGAGCAGTCAGCGGGAGTCTACGAGCAGTACTTC.

The rearrangement joins TRBV6-5 to TRBJ1-1; a weak D match, TRBD1 (5 bases). Between the trimmed V and J ends, which lost 4 bases and 0 bases, there was a span of 12 bases. Germline assignment: CDR1 MNHEY and CDR2 SVGAGI. This CDR3 has 15 amino acids. Here the CDR3 DNA reads TGTGCCAGCAGTTGGACAAGCACTTTGAACACTGAAGCTTTCTTT. As protein: CASSWTSTLNTEAFF.

The table lists this clone with many counts. The rearrangement links TRBV5-4 to TRBJ1-1; tentatively, D is TRBD1 (6 bases). CDR1 is SGHNT, CDR2 YYREEE, per germline (reference sequence). Trimming took off 7 bases at V and 3 bases at J, with 16 bases between the two ends. This CDR3 comprises 14 residues. CDR3 sequence: CASGVRGRDTEAFF. CDR3 nucleotide sequence: TGTGCCAGCGGTGTCCGGGGGCGGGACACTGAAGCTTTCTTT.

The rearrangement joins TRBV19 to TRBJ1-4, with a weak D call TRBD1 (6 bases). Germline V gene sequence: CDR1 LNHDA, CDR2 SQIVND (reference sequence). CDR3 length equals 15 residues. Between the trimmed V and J ends, which lost 6 bases and 2 bases, there was a span of 13 bases. The CDR3 bases are TGTGCCAGTAGGACGGGGGGCGCGACTAATGAAAAACTGTTTTTT. This gives the protein CASRTGGATNEKLFF.

The chain joins TRBV2 to TRBJ2-7, with 8 bases aligning to TRBD2. Unmatched junction bases numbered 6, after V lost 8 bases and J lost 6 bases. The CDR3 contains 12 residues. From germline, CDR1 is SNHLY and CDR2 FYNNEI. The chain's CDR3 is CASSGGFSEQYF. As DNA, the CDR3 is TGTGCCAGCTCGGGAGGGTTCTCCGAGCAGTACTTC.

V and J are TRBV5-1 and TRBJ2-1; the match to TRBD1 covers 9 bases. Germline CDR1 reads SGHRS; CDR2 reads YFSETQ. This CDR3 has 15 residues. V was clipped by 0 bases and J by 10 bases; unmatched bases: 8. The CDR3 DNA sequence: TGCGCCAGCAGCTTGGGAGGACAGGGGCATAGGGAGCAGTTCTTC. Protein: CASSLGGQGHREQFF. Based on the CDR3 plus reference TRBV5-1 and TRBJ2-1, the full variable domain is KAGVTQTPRYLIKTRGQQVTLSCSPISGHRSVSWYQQTPGQGLQFLFEYFSETQRNKGNFPGRFSGRQFSNSRSEMNVSTLELGDSALYLCASSLGGQGHREQFFGPGTRLTVL.

Details on this clone: A far larger clone is one base from this, pointing to a likely read error. The genes are TRBV5-1 and TRBJ2-6; 8 positions match TRBD2. CDR3 length: 18 residues. Germline assignment: CDR1 SGHRS and CDR2 YFSETQ. The CDR3 nucleotides read TGCGTCAGCAGCTGGCTGCCGGGAGGGCCAGTTGGGGCCAACGTCCTGACTTTC. The encoded protein is CVSSWLPGGPVGANVLTF.

The chain is built from TRBV11-1 and TRBJ2-7; TRBD1 is a possible D gene (5 bases). V was clipped by 5 bases and J by 5 bases, with 25 bases between them. Germline V lookup: CDR1 SGHAT, CDR2 FQDESV (reference sequence). The CDR3 runs 17 residues. In nucleotides, the CDR3 is TGTGCCAGCAGCCACCCCCCCGGACACGCTAATGACGACGAGCAGTACTTC. It specifies CASSHPPGHANDDEQYF. The complete variable domain, with remaining parts taken from reference TRBV11-1 and TRBJ2-7, reads EAEVAQSPRYKITEKSQAVAFWCDPISGHATLYWYRQILGQGPELLVQFQDESVVDDSQLPKDRFSAERLKGVDSTLKIQPAELGDSAMYLCASSHPPGHANDDEQYFGPGTRLTVT.

The chain joins TRBV5-1 to TRBJ2-1; D gene unclear. Germline V gene sequence: CDR1 SGHRS, CDR2 YFSETQ. This CDR3 comprises 12 residues. V was clipped by 4 bases and J by 9 bases, with 11 bases between them. CDR3 sequence: CASSGVRGEQFF. The CDR3 nucleotides are TGCGCCAGCAGCGGCGTTCGAGGTGAGCAGTTCTTC.